This T cell receptor (beta chain) appears in the sequencing data of a study of technical replicates of blood from four donors. The germline V gene has CDR1 SGHRS and CDR2 YFSETQ. The CDR3 runs to 14 residues. The ends were cut back, 2 bases at V and 6 bases at J, with 12 bases in the middle. Assay: immunoSEQ multiplex PCR; the TCRdb copy retains only in-frame clones and omits some. The repertoire holds fewer than 65,000 clones, with approximately 90% as singletons. The table lists this clone with a few counts. The rearrangement uses TRBV5-1 and TRBJ1-5; D possibly corresponds to TRBD1 (6 bases). The sequence was collected from a human donor in good health. Some clones in this sample may be carry-over from other donors' samples. The sequencing input was PBMCs. The CDR3 spells CASSLGGAGQPQHF. The CDR3 DNA sequence: TGCGCCAGCAGCTTAGGGGGGGCAGGTCAGCCCCAGCATTTT.